The rows below give T cell receptor beta chains drawn from one sample of a study of cytomegalovirus exposure and HLA in healthy donors. Assay: immunoSEQ multiplex PCR; the TCRdb copy retains only in-frame clones and omits some. This sample has around 150,000 clones, with about 79% found just once. The specimen sequenced was PBMCs. Every receptor here comes from a woman aged 45-65 years in good health and CMV-seropositive. The CDR3 runs from the conserved cysteine through the conserved F or W. The D gene is left open where the match is weak. The size of a clone is reported for some rows only, either as once, few or many, or as a class for expanded clones.

d_call j_call clone_size v_call cdr3_length cdr3_nt cdr3_aa
TRBD1 TRBJ2-2 - TRBV4-1 16 TGCGCCAGCAGTCGACAGGGGGCCATGATCGCCGGGGAGCTGTTTTTT CASSRQGAMIAGELFF
- TRBJ2-7 - TRBV7-9 12 TGTGCCAGCAGCTTAGATCAGGGCGAGCAGTACTTC CASSLDQGEQYF
TRBD1 TRBJ1-6 - TRBV2 17 TGTGCCAGCAGTGGGGAGGACAGGGGCTTGTATAATTCACCCCTCCACTTT CASSGEDRGLYNSPLHF
- TRBJ2-3 few TRBV29-1 10 TGCAGCACTGACACAGATACGCAGTATTTT CSTDTDTQYF
TRBD2 TRBJ2-7 - TRBV5-1 14 TGCGCCAGCAGCTTGGGGACTAGCGGGTTCGAGCAGTACTTC CASSLGTSGFEQYF
TRBD1 TRBJ1-5 - TRBV12-5 16 TGTGCTAGTGGTTTGAGGGCAGGGGGCTTGGATCAGCCCCAGCATTTT CASGLRAGGLDQPQHF
- TRBJ1-2 - TRBV5-5 13 TGTGCCAGCAGCTTGTGGGGGGTTGGAGGCTACACCTTC CASSLWGVGGYTF
- TRBJ2-3 - TRBV27 13 TGTGCCAGCAGTTTTGTCCAGACAGATACGCAGTATTTT CASSFVQTDTQYF
- TRBJ1-1 - TRBV9 13 TGTGCCAGCAGCCTCGGGGGGGACACTGAAGCTTTCTTT CASSLGGDTEAFF
TRBD1 TRBJ1-2 - TRBV6-6 15 TGTGCCAGCAGTTACCCGGGTCAGGGGGACTATGGCTACACCTTC CASSYPGQGDYGYTF